What follows are 6 T cell receptor beta chains derived from one specimen sequenced in a study of early T cells in non-severe SARS-CoV-2 infection. TCRdb independently ran MiXCR on the 5' RACE reads; one entry per CDR3 protein. Of 70,000 or so distinct CDR3 sequences detected, roughly a tenth appear once; the ten largest clones hold 6% to 8%. The material sequenced was whole blood, taken at baseline. The receptors were gathered from an adult who was a healthcare worker with PCR-confirmed SARS-CoV-2 infection or an uninfected control (not recorded which).

This clonotype has only a few counts. CDR3 bases: TGTGCCAGCAGTCCCGGCAGGAGGGGTTACGAGCAGTACTTC. Its translation is CASSPGRRGYEQYF. This sequence joins TRBV6-5 and TRBJ2-7; a possible D gene is TRBD2 (6 bases). The length of the CDR3 is 14 residues. Deletions cut 5 bases from V and 4 bases from J, with 15 bases between. Germline values: CDR1 MNHEY, CDR2 SVGAGI.

This clonotype was seen ten or more times. The chain combines TRBV24-1 with TRBJ1-1; tentatively, D is TRBD1 (5 bases). The CDR3 has 13 residues. Trimming shortened V by 7 bases and J by 2 bases, and 10 bases separated the two germline ends. CDR1 and CDR2 from the germline V gene are KGHDR and SFDVKD. The CDR3 bases are TGTGCCACCAGCCAAGGGGATAACACTGAAGCTTTCTTT. Its protein product is CATSQGDNTEAFF.

The gene calls are TRBV6-1 and TRBJ1-1, with unresolved D. CDR1 and CDR2 (germline): MNHNS, SASEGT. This CDR3 contains 13 residues. CDR3 protein: CAGREFLGTEAFF. CDR3 DNA sequence: TGTGCGGGCCGTGAATTCTTGGGGACTGAAGCTTTCTTT.

In its sample, this clonotype was seen many times. The rearrangement links TRBV2 to TRBJ2-2; D unresolved. The V end lost 5 bases, the J end lost 2 bases, and 9 bases lay between the germline ends. The CDR3 is 14 amino acids. Germline CDR1 is SNHLY and CDR2 is FYNNEI. In DNA, the CDR3 is TGTGCCAGCAGTTGGGGTCAAAACACCGGGGAGCTGTTTTTT. Translation: CASSWGQNTGELFF.

This clonotype was seen only a few times. V usage is TRBV27 and J usage is TRBJ1-6; D possibly corresponds to TRBD1 (6 bases). V lost 2 bases and J lost 0, with 14 bases in between. The CDR3 totals 18 residues. Per germline, CDR1 MNHEY and CDR2 SMNVEV (reference sequence). CDR3 bases: TGTGCCAGCAGTTTAACTCTACAGGGAAGCTCCTATAATTCACCCCTCCACTTT. Protein product: CASSLTLQGSSYNSPLHF.

The chain combines TRBV4-1 with TRBJ1-6; weak D call: TRBD1 (6 bases). CDR3 length: 17 residues. Trimming took 1 base from V and 5 from J, leaving 15 bases between them. The germline CDR1 and CDR2 sequences are MGHRA and YSYEKL. DNA of the CDR3: TGCGCCAGCAGCCAAGGACGACAGGTGGGAAATAATTCACCCCTCCACTTT. Translation: CASSQGRQVGNNSPLHF.